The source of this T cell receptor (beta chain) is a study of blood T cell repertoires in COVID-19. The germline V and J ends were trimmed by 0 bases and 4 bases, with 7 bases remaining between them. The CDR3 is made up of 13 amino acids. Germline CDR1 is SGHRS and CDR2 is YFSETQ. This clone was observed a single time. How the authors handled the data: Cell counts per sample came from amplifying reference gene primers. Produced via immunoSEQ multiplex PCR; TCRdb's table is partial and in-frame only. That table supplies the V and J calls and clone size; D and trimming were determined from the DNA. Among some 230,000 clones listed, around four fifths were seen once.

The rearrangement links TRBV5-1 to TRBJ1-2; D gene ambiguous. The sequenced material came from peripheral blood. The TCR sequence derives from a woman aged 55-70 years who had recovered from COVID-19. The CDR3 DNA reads TGCGCCAGCAGCTTGGATCAGCGCTATGGCTACACCTTC. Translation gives CASSLDQRYGYTF.